The next 28 T cell receptor beta chains were all read from a single sample in a study of T cell responses to AZD1222 COVID-19 vaccine. Only in-frame clones appear in the TCRdb table, and some are missing; sequencing was by immunoSEQ multiplex PCR. The sample holds about 180,000 clones, around 88% seen once. The sequences come from peripheral blood, collected on day 0 of AZD1222 vaccination. All receptors come from an adult in good health.

The chain combines TRBV6-2 or TRBV6-3 with TRBJ1-1; D gene unclear. Germline CDR1 and CDR2: MNHEY and SVGEGT. The CDR3 loop spans 16 amino acids. V was cut by 5 bases and J by 0 bases, with 16 bases left in between. The CDR3: CASSLMDWAVNTEAFF. The CDR3 bases are TGTGCCAGCAGTCTGATGGACTGGGCGGTGAACACTGAAGCTTTCTTT.

The rearrangement joins TRBV5-4 to TRBJ1-2; D possibly corresponds to TRBD1 (6 bases). V shed 1 base and J shed 4 bases, with 11 bases lying between them. The CDR3 runs to 14 residues. Germline CDR1 reads SGHNT; CDR2 reads YYREEE (reference sequence). The CDR3 DNA reads as TGTGCCAGCAGCTTGAACAGGGATGTCTATGGCTACACCTTC. This translates into CASSLNRDVYGYTF. Together with reference TRBV5-4 and TRBJ1-2, the CDR3 gives the full variable domain: ETGVTQSPTHLIKTRGQQVTLRCSSQSGHNTVSWYQQALGQGPQFIFQYYREEENGRGNFPPRFSGLQFPNYSSELNVNALELDDSALYLCASSLNRDVYGYTFGSGTRLTVV.

This clone was counted many times. The rearrangement joins TRBV27 to TRBJ1-3; no reliable D call. Trimming cost V 0 bases and J 1 base, with 1 base left between them. The germline V gene encodes CDR1 MNHEY and CDR2 SMNVEV (reference sequence). The CDR3 spans 13 residues. The CDR3 reads CASSLSSGNTIYF. In DNA form, the CDR3 reads TGTGCCAGCAGTTTATCGTCTGGAAACACCATATATTTT.

V usage is TRBV19 and J usage is TRBJ2-3; possible D gene TRBD1, 6 bases. This CDR3 contains 15 residues. In germline, CDR1 is LNHDA, CDR2 SQIVND (reference sequence). V was cut by 2 bases and J by 0 bases, with 9 bases left in between. CDR3 bases: TGTGCCAGTAGTATAAAACAGGGAAGCACAGATACGCAGTATTTT. Encoded protein: CASSIKQGSTDTQYF.

This chain uses TRBV7-2 with TRBJ2-5; either TRBD1 or TRBD2 may supply D (5 bases each). This CDR3 spans 14 amino acids. CDR1 is SGHTA and CDR2 is FQGNSA in the germline V gene. V was trimmed by 2 bases and J by 5 bases, leaving 12 bases between them. Here the CDR3 reads CASSLLGGSETQYF. In DNA form, the CDR3 reads TGTGCCAGCAGCTTACTTGGGGGAAGTGAGACCCAGTACTTC.

The CDR3 DNA is TGTGCCAGCAGCTTAGAAATTGGCCAACAGGGCGCTAACTATGGCTACACCTTC. This sequence encodes CASSLEIGQQGANYGYTF. V is TRBV7-9 and J is TRBJ1-2; D may be TRBD1 (6 bases). Trimming took 1 base from V and 0 from J, leaving 18 bases between them. This CDR3 comprises 18 residues. In germline, CDR1 is SEHNR, CDR2 FQNEAQ (reference sequence).

This chain connects TRBV7-2 to TRBJ2-1, with D unresolved. Trimming removed 0 bases at V and 10 bases at J, with 7 bases between. CDR1 is SGHTA, CDR2 FQGNSA, per germline. The CDR3 sequence is 12 residues long. In DNA form, the CDR3 reads TGTGCCAGCAGCTTAGCAGGACGGGAGCAGTTCTTC. Its protein product is CASSLAGREQFF. The whole variable domain, filled in from reference TRBV7-2 and TRBJ2-1, reads GAGVSQSPSNKVTEKGKDVELRCDPISGHTALYWYRQSLGQGLEFLIYFQGNSAPDKSGLPSDRFSAERTGGSVSTLTIQRTQQEDSAVYLCASSLAGREQFFGPGTRLTVL.

V gene TRBV13 combines with J gene TRBJ2-1; D might be TRBD1 (5 bases). Germline values: CDR1 PRHDT, CDR2 FYEKMQ (reference sequence). The CDR3 covers 13 residues. The ends were cut back, 3 bases at V and 8 bases at J, with 11 bases in the middle. CDR3 coding DNA: TGTGCCAGCAGCTTTAAGGGGAATGATGAGCAGTTCTTC. Amino acid sequence: CASSFKGNDEQFF.

This chain joins TRBV6-5 and TRBJ1-5; TRBD1 is a possible D gene (5 bases). The CDR3 is made up of 15 amino acids. The V end was cut by 6 bases, the J end by 0 bases, with 12 bases between. CDR1 is MNHEY and CDR2 is SVGAGI in the germline V gene. The DNA of the CDR3 is TGTGCCAGCAGCGACGGGACCGCTAGCAATCAGCCCCAGCATTTT. This gives the protein CASSDGTASNQPQHF.

This clone occurred once. Written as DNA, the CDR3 is TGTGCCATCAGTGATGACAGGGTGAATGGCTACACCTTC. Translation: CAISDDRVNGYTF. The genes are TRBV10-3 and TRBJ1-2; 7 nucleotides align to TRBD1. Per germline, CDR1 ENHRY and CDR2 SYGVKD. CDR3 length equals 13 residues. J was trimmed by 6 bases and V by 3 bases; bases with no gene match: 4.

This chain links TRBV5-1 with TRBJ1-2; 11 nucleotides align to TRBD1. The ends lost 0 bases at V and 3 bases at J; junction bases unmatched: 7. This CDR3 has 17 residues. In germline, CDR1 is SGHRS, CDR2 YFSETQ. The CDR3 reads CASSLEDRGRNDYGYTF. CDR3 in DNA: TGCGCCAGCAGCTTGGAGGACAGGGGGCGAAATGACTATGGCTACACCTTC.

This clone was detected once. The junction differs from germline at one of its ends, possibly a read error. The chain links TRBV18 to TRBJ2-7, with TRBD2 identical over 8 bases. The CDR3 is made up of 18 amino acids. The germline CDR1 and CDR2 sequences are KGHSH and LQKENI. The CDR3 DNA sequence: TGTGCCAGCTCAACACCACTCTTGTCTGGCGGGAGGTTTGGCGAGCAGTACTTC. It specifies CASSTPLLSGGRFGEQYF.

V usage is TRBV6-6 and J usage is TRBJ1-6; possibly TRBD1 for D (6 bases). This CDR3 contains 17 residues. V lost 5 bases and J 5 bases, leaving 19 bases between the germline ends. CDR1 is MNHNY and CDR2 is SVGAGI in the germline V gene (reference sequence). The CDR3 nucleotides read TGTGCCAGCAGTCGTAGTTCGGGGGGCGTCAATAATTCACCCCTCCACTTT. Protein sequence: CASSRSSGGVNNSPLHF.

Concerning this clone: The junction does not match germline at one end; this may be a read error. The chain has TRBV6-1 and TRBJ1-6, with D possibly matching TRBD1 (6 bases). CDR1 and CDR2 from the germline V gene are MNHNS and SASEGT. There are 15 residues in the CDR3. Here the CDR3 DNA reads TGTGCCAGCAGAGAAGGGGAGGGGGGCAGTTCACCCCTCCACTTT. This sequence encodes CASREGEGGSSPLHF.

Only one count was recorded for this clone. This sequence joins TRBV7-9 and TRBJ1-1, with TRBD1 matching over 9 bases. V was clipped by 5 bases and J by 4 bases; unmatched bases: 2. In germline, CDR1 is SEHNR, CDR2 FQNEAQ (reference sequence). The CDR3 totals 13 residues. This chain's CDR3 is CASSTGQGTEAFF. In nucleotides, the CDR3 is TGTGCCAGCAGCACGGGACAGGGCACTGAAGCTTTCTTT.

The chain has TRBV5-1 and TRBJ1-1; 10 bases are shared with TRBD1. Per the germline V gene, CDR1 is SGHRS and CDR2 is YFSETQ. This CDR3 has 15 amino acids. J was trimmed by 1 base and V by 4 bases; bases with no gene match: 4. DNA of the CDR3: TGCGCCAGCAGCCCGCGGACAGGGGGGAACACTGAAGCTTTCTTT. Protein product: CASSPRTGGNTEAFF.

The chain is built from TRBV24-1 and TRBJ2-1; D not certain. V lost 5 bases and J lost 2, with 15 bases in between. CDR3 length: 16 amino acids. CDR1 and CDR2 (germline): KGHDR, SFDVKD. The CDR3 region is CATSAVAGEAYNEQFF. The CDR3 DNA follows: TGTGCCACCAGTGCTGTAGCTGGGGAAGCCTACAATGAGCAGTTCTTC.

The chain joins TRBV9 to TRBJ1-1, with D tentatively TRBD1 (6 bases). CDR1 is SGDLS, CDR2 YYNGEE, per germline. The CDR3 covers 16 residues. Trimming pared 3 bases from V and 1 base from J, leaving 16 bases between. The CDR3 here is CASSGVRGARNTEAFF. For the CDR3, the DNA is TGTGCCAGCAGCGGGGTAAGGGGGGCGCGGAACACTGAAGCTTTCTTT.

The chain employs TRBV11-3 and TRBJ2-3; D is perhaps TRBD1 or TRBD2 (6 bases each). Germline-derived CDR1 and CDR2 are SGHNT and YENEEA. Trimming removed 4 bases from V and 0 bases from J, with 8 bases in between. This CDR3 is built from 14 residues. The CDR3 region is CASSSGGSTDTQYF. The CDR3 nucleotides are TGTGCCAGCAGCTCCGGGGGCAGCACAGATACGCAGTATTTT.

This chain uses TRBV5-6 with TRBJ2-2; no reliable D call. CDR3 length: 12 amino acids. Germline assignment: CDR1 SGHDT and CDR2 YYEEEE. V lost 2 bases and J lost 6, with 5 bases in between. CDR3 amino acids: CASSFRAGELFF. CDR3 DNA: TGTGCCAGCAGCTTTCGGGCCGGGGAGCTGTTTTTT. The full variable domain, completed using reference TRBV5-6 and TRBJ2-2, is DAGVTQSPTHLIKTRGQQVTLRCSPKSGHDTVSWYQQALGQGPQFIFQYYEEEERQRGNFPDRFSGHQFPNYSSELNVNALLLGDSALYLCASSFRAGELFFGEGSRLTVL.

This clone was detected a few times. V and J are TRBV11-2 and TRBJ1-5, with 8 bases that match TRBD1. Per germline, CDR1 SGHAT and CDR2 FQNNGV. V lost 5 bases to trimming and J lost 4 bases; unmatched junction nucleotides: 10. The length of the CDR3 is 16 residues. CDR3 nucleotides: TGTGCCAGCAGCCCCCCCCGACAGGGGAGTAATCAGCCCCAGCATTTT. This sequence encodes CASSPPRQGSNQPQHF.

The V call is TRBV7-9, the J call TRBJ2-7; tentatively, D is TRBD2 (6 bases). V gave up 4 bases and J gave up 2 bases, with 9 bases separating them. Looked up from germline, CDR1 is SEHNR and CDR2 is FQNEAQ (reference sequence). There are 13 residues in the CDR3. The CDR3 bases are TGTGCCAGCAGCTGGGGGGAGGCCTACGAGCAGTACTTC. It yields the protein CASSWGEAYEQYF.

The chain couples TRBV6-2 or TRBV6-3 to TRBJ1-5; the D is unclear. The CDR3 runs to 20 residues. Trimming took 0 bases from V and 2 from J, leaving 23 bases between them. CDR1 MNHEY and CDR2 SVGEGT come from the germline V gene. The CDR3 DNA is TGTGCCAGCAGTTACTCCCCGACTGAGCCATACCATCGCGGCAATCAGCCCCAGCATTTT. This encodes CASSYSPTEPYHRGNQPQHF.

CDR3 region: CASSPPGLVGSYEQYF. The CDR3 DNA reads as TGTGCCAGCAGCCCCCCAGGACTAGTCGGCTCCTACGAGCAGTACTTC. The gene calls are TRBV3-1 (or the pseudogene TRBV3-2) and TRBJ2-7; 7 nucleotides match TRBD2. The CDR3 length is 16 residues. V lost 4 bases to trimming and J lost 0 bases; unmatched junction nucleotides: 9. Germline CDR1 and CDR2: LGHDT and YNNKEL (reference sequence).

This sequence joins TRBV5-1 and TRBJ1-1; D call uncertain. Per the germline V gene, CDR1 is SGHRS and CDR2 is YFSETQ. This CDR3 spans 13 amino acids. V was clipped by 2 bases and J by 7 bases, with 12 bases between them. Written as DNA, the CDR3 is TGCGCCAGCAGCTTTGGTACAGAGGATGAAGCTTTCTTT. Its protein is CASSFGTEDEAFF.

The chain employs TRBV27 and TRBJ1-6; 8 bases fit TRBD1. Looked up from germline, CDR1 is MNHEY and CDR2 is SMNVEV (reference sequence). The V segment lost 2 bases and the J segment 4 bases; nucleotides outside the gene matches: 4. This CDR3 region has 16 residues. The CDR3 sequence is CASSLVRTGYNSPLHF. CDR3 in DNA: TGTGCCAGCAGTTTAGTCAGGACAGGGTATAATTCACCCCTCCACTTT.

The V call is TRBV6-5, the J call TRBJ1-5, with unresolved D. CDR1 is MNHEY and CDR2 is SVGAGI in the germline V gene. CDR3 length equals 13 residues. With 0 bases removed from V and 6 bases from J, the gap between germline ends came to 6 bases. The CDR3 DNA reads as TGTGCCAGCAGTTACTCGAAGGGTCAGCCCCAGCATTTT. This translates into CASSYSKGQPQHF.

CDR3 sequence (DNA): TGTGCCAGCAGCGTCGGCCTGGGAGGGGCTAGCTATGGCTACACCTTC. It translates to CASSVGLGGASYGYTF. The chain joins TRBV9 to TRBJ1-2; tentative D call: TRBD1 (5 bases). The CDR3 has 16 residues. In germline, CDR1 is SGDLS, CDR2 YYNGEE. V lost 2 bases, J lost 4 bases, and 18 bases lay in between. The whole variable domain, filled in from reference TRBV9 and TRBJ1-2, reads DSGVTQTPKHLITATGQRVTLRCSPRSGDLSVYWYQQSLDQGLQFLIQYYNGEERAKGNILERFSAQQFPDLHSELNLSSLELGDSALYFCASSVGLGGASYGYTFGSGTRLTVV.